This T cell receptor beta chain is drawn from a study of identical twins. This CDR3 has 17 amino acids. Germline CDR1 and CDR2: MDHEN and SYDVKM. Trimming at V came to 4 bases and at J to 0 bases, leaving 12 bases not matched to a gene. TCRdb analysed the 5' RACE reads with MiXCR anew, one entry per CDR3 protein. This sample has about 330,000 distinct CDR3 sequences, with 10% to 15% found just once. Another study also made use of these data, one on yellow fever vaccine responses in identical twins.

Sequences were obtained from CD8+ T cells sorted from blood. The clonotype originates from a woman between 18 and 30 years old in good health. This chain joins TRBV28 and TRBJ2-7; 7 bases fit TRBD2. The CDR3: CASSSNLAGLSSYEQYF. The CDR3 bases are TGTGCCAGCAGTTCAAACTTAGCGGGCCTTAGCTCCTACGAGCAGTACTTC.